Below are 3 T cell receptor beta chains sequenced from a single sample in a study of T-cell reconstitution after alpha-beta-depleted transplantation in children. Unique molecular identifiers were incorporated during preparation of the TCRbeta library. MiXCR, run by TCRdb on the PCR reads, gives a single entry per CDR3 protein. The data show about half a million distinct CDR3 sequences, under 15% seen once. Specimen: PBMCs from the stem cell graft donor, collected from the stem cell graft. These receptor sequences come from a human donor who donated a stem cell graft to a child with combined immunodeficiency.

This clonotype was counted between two and nine times. The chain uses TRBV12-3 or TRBV12-4 and TRBJ1-1; D gene uncertain. The CDR3 loop spans 11 amino acids. Trimming pared 5 bases from V and 7 bases from J, leaving 8 bases between. CDR3 protein: CASSADLEAFF. The CDR3 nucleotides read TGTGCCAGCAGTGCAGACCTTGAAGCTTTCTTT.

The table lists this clonotype with a few counts. The rearrangement links TRBV10-3 to TRBJ2-5, with unresolved D. Germline V gives CDR1 ENHRY, CDR2 SYGVKD. Trimming pared 2 bases from V and 2 bases from J, leaving 6 bases between. CDR3 length equals 13 residues. CDR3 bases: TGTGCCATCAGTGAGATAGAGCAAGAGACCCAGTACTTC. Its translation: CAISEIEQETQYF.

The chain joins TRBV6-1 to TRBJ2-6; 11 nucleotides align to TRBD1. Per the germline V gene, CDR1 is MNHNS and CDR2 is SASEGT. The CDR3 consists of 16 residues. After removal of 8 bases from V and 1 base from J, the junction contained 4 bases not matched to a gene. This chain's CDR3 is CASGTGGVSGANVLTF. The CDR3 DNA is TGTGCCAGCGGGACAGGGGGTGTATCTGGGGCCAACGTCCTGACTTTC.